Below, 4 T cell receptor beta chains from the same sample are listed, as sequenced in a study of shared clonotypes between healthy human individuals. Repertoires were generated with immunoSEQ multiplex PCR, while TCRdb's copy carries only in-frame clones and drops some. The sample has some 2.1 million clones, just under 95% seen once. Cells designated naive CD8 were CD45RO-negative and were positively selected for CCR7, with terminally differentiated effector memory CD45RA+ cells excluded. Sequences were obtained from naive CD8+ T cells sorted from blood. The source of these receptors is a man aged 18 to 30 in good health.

CDR3 loop: CASSGAGGPSSTDTQYF. The CDR3, as DNA: TGTGCCAGCAGCGGGGCAGGGGGCCCCTCTAGCACAGATACGCAGTATTTT. The chain employs TRBV7-3 and TRBJ2-3; 8 nucleotides line up with TRBD1. Germline lookup yields CDR1 SGHTA and CDR2 FQGTGA. After removal of 5 bases from V and 0 bases from J, the junction contained 10 bases not matched to a gene. The CDR3 covers 17 residues. Combining the CDR3 with reference TRBV7-3 and TRBJ2-3 gives the whole variable domain GAGVSQTPSNKVTEKGKYVELRCDPISGHTALYWYRQSLGQGPEFLIYFQGTGAADDSGLPNDRFFAVRPEGSVSTLKIQRTERGDSAVYLCASSGAGGPSSTDTQYFGPGTRLTVL.

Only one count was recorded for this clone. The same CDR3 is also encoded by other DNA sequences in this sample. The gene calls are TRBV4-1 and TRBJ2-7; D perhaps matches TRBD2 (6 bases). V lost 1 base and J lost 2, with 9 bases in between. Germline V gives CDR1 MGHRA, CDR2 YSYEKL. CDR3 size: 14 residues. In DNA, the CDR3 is TGCGCCAGCAGCCAAGTAGCGGAAACCTACGAGCAGTACTTC. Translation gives CASSQVAETYEQYF.

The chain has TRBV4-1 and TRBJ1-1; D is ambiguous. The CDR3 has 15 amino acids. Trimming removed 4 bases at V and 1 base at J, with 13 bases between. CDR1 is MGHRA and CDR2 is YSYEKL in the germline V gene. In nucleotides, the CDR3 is TGCGCCAGCAGCCCACATCCCGAAGAGAACACTGAAGCTTTCTTT. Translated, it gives CASSPHPEENTEAFF.

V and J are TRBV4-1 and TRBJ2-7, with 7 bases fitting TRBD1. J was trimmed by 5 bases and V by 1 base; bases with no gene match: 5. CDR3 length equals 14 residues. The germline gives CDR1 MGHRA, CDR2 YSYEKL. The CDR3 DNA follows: TGCGCCAGCAGCCAAGGGTGGACAGGCAACGAGCAGTACTTC. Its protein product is CASSQGWTGNEQYF.